This T cell receptor (beta chain) was documented in a study of CD4 T cells in relation to SARS-CoV-2 and coronaviruses. Study background: TCR beta CDR3s were sequenced after roughly 10-day antigen culture of PBMCs. Controls used an HIV-1 Nef peptide pool or no peptide. Crossreactive spike epitopes shared across donors were mapped to their HLA restriction.

The V gene lost 5 bases and the J gene lost 1 base, with 14 bases spanning the gap. This CDR3 region has 15 residues. The germline gives CDR1 PRHDT, CDR2 FYEKMQ (reference sequence). CD4+ T cells from unexposed donors were obtained before the COVID-19 pandemic (2011-2018). After about 11 days of culture, CD4+ T cells were isolated. Some 1.9 million PBMCs per well were cultured with around 9.2 IU/ml IL-2. Profiled with immunoSEQ multiplex PCR; TCRdb holds only in-frame clones, not every one. Of some 29,000 clones listed, 74% are singletons. This clone was recorded once. The antigen is not known. The TCR was taken from a human donor in good health. The chain has TRBV13 and TRBJ1-1, with D perhaps TRBD1 (6 bases). Sequencing was performed on CD4+ T cells from PBMCs, cultured in vitro. The CDR3, as DNA: TGTGCCAGCAGCCAAGCAGGGGAGTGGAACACTGAAGCTTTCTTT. Amino acids: CASSQAGEWNTEAFF.